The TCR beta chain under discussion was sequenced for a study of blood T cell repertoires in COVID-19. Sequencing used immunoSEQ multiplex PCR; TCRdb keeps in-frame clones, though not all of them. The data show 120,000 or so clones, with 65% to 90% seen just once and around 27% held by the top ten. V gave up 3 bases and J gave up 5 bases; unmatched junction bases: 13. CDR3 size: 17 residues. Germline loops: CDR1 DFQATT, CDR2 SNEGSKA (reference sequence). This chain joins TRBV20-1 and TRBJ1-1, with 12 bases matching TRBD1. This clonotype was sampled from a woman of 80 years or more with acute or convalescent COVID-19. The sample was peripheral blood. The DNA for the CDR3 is TGCAGTGCTAGTGGTCGGTTCGAGGGACAGGGGGCAACTGAAGCTTTCTTT. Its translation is CSASGRFEGQGATEAFF.